These T cell receptor beta chains were read from a single sample in a study of T-cell reconstitution after alpha-beta-depleted transplantation in children. MiXCR was run by TCRdb on the PCR reads, yielding one entry per CDR3 protein. Of tens of thousands of distinct CDR3 sequences in the sample, roughly 5% were seen once. This specimen was PBMCs, mostly from graft donor cells, taken 60 days after TCRalphabeta/CD19-depleted stem cell transplant. These receptor sequences come from a female patient aged 2 to 10 who had a stem cell transplant for aplastic anemia, so the T cells may come from the graft donor. CDR3s include the opening cysteine and the closing phenylalanine or tryptophan. A D gene is named only where the DNA matches it firmly. Some rows mark clone size as missing; the rest say once, few, many or name a class of expanded clone.

d_call clone_size cdr3_length j_call v_call cdr3_aa cdr3_nt
NA NA 19 TRBJ2-2 TRBV5-1 CASSLVAGHLEGRTGELFF TGCGCCAGCAGCTTGGTCGCGGGACACTTAGAAGGACGCACCGGGGAGCTGTTTTTT
NA many 15 TRBJ2-3 TRBV25-1 CASSEYLGRTDTQYF TGTGCCAGCAGTGAATATCTCGGTCGCACAGATACGCAGTATTTT
TRBD2 NA 17 TRBJ2-2 TRBV6-2/TRBV6-3 CASSYSSVSLAAGELFF TGTGCCAGCAGTTACTCGAGTGTCAGCCTAGCGGCCGGGGAGCTGTTTTTT
NA few 14 TRBJ2-5 TRBV4-1 CASSQAGGASTQYF TGCGCCAGCAGCCAGGCAGGGGGGGCTTCGACCCAGTACTTC
NA many 15 TRBJ1-6 TRBV4-3 CASSRQTGANSPLHF TGCGCCAGCAGCCGGCAGACAGGCGCCAATTCACCCCTCCACTTT
TRBD2 many 15 TRBJ2-1 TRBV7-3 CASSPGLAGFNEQFF TGTGCCAGCAGCCCGGGACTAGCGGGATTCAATGAGCAGTTCTTC
NA many 15 TRBJ2-7 TRBV4-1 CASSPPGVNLGEQYF TGCGCCAGCAGCCCCCCGGGGGTGAACCTAGGCGAGCAGTACTTC
NA many 17 TRBJ2-3 TRBV20-1 CSARDFIYAGATDTQYF TGCAGTGCTAGAGATTTCATATATGCGGGGGCTACAGATACGCAGTATTTT
NA many 14 TRBJ2-1 TRBV4-1 CASSHVLRAEGEFF TGCGCCAGCAGCCATGTCTTAAGGGCCGAGGGGGAGTTCTTC
NA many 15 TRBJ2-7 TRBV20-1 CSAPNSGTVTYEQYF TGCAGTGCTCCCAACTCCGGGACGGTGACCTACGAGCAGTACTTC
TRBD2 many 15 TRBJ2-7 TRBV28 CASSLSSGRSYEQYF TGTGCCAGCAGTTTATCTAGCGGGAGATCCTACGAGCAGTACTTC
NA many 12 TRBJ2-7 TRBV7-9 CASSFTAYEQYF TGTGCCAGCAGCTTCACAGCCTACGAGCAGTACTTC
TRBD2 medium-sized 15 TRBJ2-3 TRBV12-3/TRBV12-4 CASNTPGLASDTQYF TGTGCCAGCAACACCCCGGGACTAGCATCAGATACGCAGTATTTT
NA many 14 TRBJ2-2 TRBV3-1 CASSPAPSSGELFF TGTGCCAGCAGCCCCGCCCCCTCCAGCGGGGAGCTGTTTTTT
NA many 16 TRBJ1-1 TRBV4-2 CASSQVGGADGTEAFF TGTGCCAGCAGCCAAGTTGGGGGGGCAGATGGCACTGAAGCTTTCTTT
NA many 16 TRBJ2-1 TRBV7-9 CASSLGSAGSYNEQFF TGTGCCAGCAGCTTAGGTAGTGCGGGATCCTACAATGAGCAGTTCTTC
NA many 13 TRBJ1-5 TRBV5-6 CASSMTELGPQHF TGTGCCAGCAGCATGACAGAGCTCGGGCCCCAGCATTTT
NA many 10 TRBJ2-4 TRBV5-1 CASRDGSQYF TGCGCCAGCAGGGACGGAAGCCAGTACTTC
NA many 15 TRBJ2-4 TRBV7-9 CASGTTGTGKNIQYF TGTGCCAGCGGTACAACAGGGACGGGCAAAAACATTCAGTACTTC
TRBD1 NA 16 TRBJ2-4 TRBV6-2/TRBV6-3 CASSFTATGAKNIQYF TGTGCCAGCAGCTTCACCGCGACAGGGGCCAAAAACATTCAGTACTTC
NA many 12 TRBJ2-7 TRBV29-1 CSVDGPSNEQYF TGCAGCGTAGACGGTCCCTCCAACGAGCAGTACTTC
NA many 14 TRBJ2-7 TRBV5-1 CASSPTGTSYEQYF TGCGCCAGCAGCCCAACAGGGACCTCCTACGAGCAGTACTTC
TRBD1 few 12 TRBJ2-2 TRBV28 CARAQGNGELFF TGTGCCAGGGCACAGGGGAACGGGGAGCTGTTTTTT
TRBD1 many 15 TRBJ2-5 TRBV7-6 CASSPWTGGEETQYF TGTGCCAGCAGCCCCTGGACAGGGGGCGAGGAGACCCAGTACTTC
NA few 8 TRBJ2-1 TRBV10-3 CAFVGTPF TGTGCCTTCGTCGGGACTCCGTTC
NA many 15 TRBJ1-5 TRBV20-1 CSALPGSLSNQPQHF TGCAGTGCTCTGCCAGGTTCCCTTAGCAATCAGCCCCAGCATTTT
NA many 16 TRBJ2-4 TRBV6-7 CASSYTRVLAKNIQYF TGTGCCAGCAGTTACACCAGGGTTCTAGCCAAAAACATTCAGTACTTC
TRBD2 many 13 TRBJ2-7 TRBV28 CASRRTSGNEQYF TGTGCCAGCCGCCGGACTAGCGGGAACGAGCAGTACTTC
NA many 15 TRBJ2-2 TRBV20-1 CSASFSSENTGELFF TGCAGTGCTAGTTTTAGTTCGGAGAACACCGGGGAGCTGTTTTTT
NA few 16 TRBJ2-1 TRBV14 CASSRPGHEPYNEQFF TGTGCCAGCAGCCGGCCGGGCCATGAGCCTTACAATGAGCAGTTCTTC
NA NA 13 TRBJ2-5 TRBV3-1 CASSQNSVETQYF TGTGCCAGCAGCCAAAACAGCGTAGAGACCCAGTACTTC
NA few 16 TRBJ2-5 TRBV6-6 CASSYPGGAPQETQYF TGTGCCAGCAGTTACCCGGGGGGCGCCCCTCAAGAGACCCAGTACTTC
NA many 12 TRBJ2-1 TRBV24-1 CATSDSGLIQFF TGTGCCACCAGTGACTCGGGGCTCATACAGTTCTTC
NA many 13 TRBJ1-5 TRBV5-8 CASSLQRNQPQHF TGTGCCAGCAGCTTGCAGCGAAATCAGCCCCAGCATTTT
NA many 18 TRBJ1-1 TRBV28 CASRPAGTYHGMNTEAFF TGTGCCAGCAGGCCGGCCGGGACCTACCACGGGATGAACACTGAAGCTTTCTTT
TRBD1 many 15 TRBJ2-7 TRBV20-1 CSASILGQGAYEQYF TGCAGTGCTAGTATCCTGGGACAGGGGGCTTACGAGCAGTACTTC
TRBD2 many 17 TRBJ2-1 TRBV20-1 CSASISSGGESYNEQFF TGCAGTGCTAGTATCTCTAGCGGGGGAGAGTCCTACAATGAGCAGTTCTTC
NA many 12 TRBJ1-1 TRBV20-1 CSAGSGNTEAFF TGCAGTGCCGGAAGTGGGAACACTGAAGCTTTCTTT